This T cell receptor (beta chain) was recorded in a study of blood T cell repertoires in COVID-19 (dated by TCRdb to 2020 to 2022). Turning to the overall study: The collaborator samples originated in the United States, Italy and Spain and spanned the acute and convalescent phases of COVID-19. The sample metadata nearly always contained a de-identified subject ID, COVID-19 status, age in years and sex. Where available, HLA class I and class II types were obtained from metadata supplied by the sample provider rather than from assay-based typing. The samples were drawn from the first 160 participants of the ongoing ImmuneRACE study and from 1,254 subjects provided by 6 global collaborators. The repertoires were released in a freely available public database meant as a resource for research on the immune response to SARS-CoV-2. The material from the prospective study consisted of cDNA or gDNA derived from T cells, B-cell-depleted T cells, or PBMCs. Deeply sampled blood TCRbeta repertoires from subjects exposed to, actively infected with, or recovered from COVID-19 were included in the dataset. The investigation overall reported the following: How much clinical and demographic metadata was included differed by source and by participant, and the metadata was provided uncurated.

Trimming removed 4 bases from V and 2 bases from J, leaving 9 bases between the germline ends. Taken from the germline V gene (reference sequence), the CDR1 and CDR2 loops are SGHKS and YYEKEE. From its cysteine to its phenylalanine, the CDR3 spans 13 amino acids. The kept DNA is CDR3 alone, 39 bases in frame from the first base. Note on this clone: Its antigen specificity is not known. No much larger clone exists at a distance of one base, and base qualities are not known.

One collaborating source in Seattle enrolled patients while the patients were actively infected and followed the patients over time throughout the course of disease. Collaborating institutions collected whole blood in K2EDTA tubes following their own protocols. For TCRbeta analysis, collaborators shipped samples as frozen whole blood, isolated PBMCs, or DNA extracted from either of those sample types. The immunoSEQ Assay, a bias-controlled multiplex PCR, was used to amplify TCRbeta CDR3 regions from genomic DNA. As for the authors' bioinformatics: The number of nucleated cells in each sample was estimated from the amplification of reference gene primers within the assay. To quantify the absolute abundance of each unique TCRbeta CDR3 rearrangement, sequence reads were collapsed and filtered. For each sample, productive Simpson clonality was calculated as the square root of Simpson's diversity index over productive rearrangements. The table comes from immuneACCESS by way of TCRdb, which keeps in-frame sequences with V and J called. Part of the clones is missing from these tables; in studies checked, under half for an unresolved V gene and the rest for unknown reasons. The V and J calls and clone size are taken from that table; D and trimming were inferred from the DNA. Here the sample has about 340,000 clones; around 88% occur a single time. The ten largest clones add up to 7.1% of the sample.

The rearrangement joined TRBV5-5 to TRBJ2-5, with a weak D call of TRBD1 (6 bases match). Sequencing used peripheral blood. The receptor comes from a woman aged 60-75 years with COVID-19, enrolled during active disease. The DNA sequence is as follows: TGTGCCAGCAGCCCCGGGACACAAGAGACCCAGTACTTC. It translates as CASSPGTQETQYF.